This T cell receptor (beta chain) was obtained from a study of T-cell memory formation after mild COVID-19. The study's findings and limits: The SARS-CoV-2 specificity of second-wave clones reaching peak at day 37 remained unverified.

TCRdb itself ran the 5' RACE reads through MiXCR, one entry per CDR3 protein. The repertoire holds some 260,000 distinct CDR3 sequences, with less than 20% as singletons. On this clonotype: What it binds is unknown.

Unmatched junction bases numbered 3, after V lost 4 bases and J lost 2 bases. The germline gives CDR1 SQVTM, CDR2 ANQGSEA. The CDR3 totals 13 residues. The chain has TRBV29-1 and TRBJ2-3; 7 nucleotides match TRBD1. Sequencing was carried out using PBMCs or a T cell subset sorted from them (not recorded which). The sequence derives from a man aged 18 to 35 who had mild COVID-19 (a few samples of this study predate the infection). Cell type and time point are not known. The CDR3 DNA reads TGCAGCGTTGCCGGGACAGACACAGATACGCAGTATTTT. This translates into CSVAGTDTDTQYF.